This is a list of T cell receptor beta chains from one sample in a study of blood T cell repertoires in COVID-19. TCRdb's table, derived via immunoSEQ multiplex PCR, lists solely in-frame clones and lacks some. The sample carries 180,000 or so clones, around 85% recorded once. Sequenced material: peripheral blood. These receptors were collected from a man between 50 and 59 years old who had recovered from COVID-19. CDR3s include the opening cysteine and the closing phenylalanine or tryptophan. Fields, in order: V gene, D gene, CDR3 length, J gene, clone size, CDR3 DNA, CDR3 protein. The D gene is left open where the match is weak. The size field is filled for only some rows; it gives once, few, many or a size class.

TRBV28,.,13,TRBJ2-3,once,TGTGCCAGCAGTCCCCTTCCGGGAGATACGCAGTATTTT,CASSPLPGDTQYF
TRBV9,TRBD2,14,TRBJ2-5,.,TGTGCCAGCAGCCCACTAGCGGGAGGAGAGACCCAGTACTTC,CASSPLAGGETQYF
TRBV5-4,TRBD2,14,TRBJ2-7,.,TGTGCCAGCAGCTTGCGACTAGCGGGAGCCGAGCAGTACTTC,CASSLRLAGAEQYF
TRBV24-1,TRBD2,17,TRBJ2-2,once,TGTGCCACCAGTGACAACGGACTAGCGGGAGTAACCGGGGAGCTGTTTTTT,CATSDNGLAGVTGELFF
TRBV18,.,15,TRBJ1-5,.,TGTGCCAGCTCACCTACACGGACAGACAATCAGCCCCAGCATTTT,CASSPTRTDNQPQHF
TRBV6-5,TRBD2,13,TRBJ2-5,many,TGTGCCACCCAGGGAGGGTACCAAGAGACCCAGTACTTC,CATQGGYQETQYF
TRBV6-5,.,12,TRBJ2-2,.,TGTGCCAGCATCAGACGGGGCGGGGAGCTGTTTTTT,CASIRRGGELFF
TRBV24-1,.,15,TRBJ2-5,.,TGTGCCACCAGTGATTTAATTGACGGGGAAGAGACCCAGTACTTC,CATSDLIDGEETQYF
TRBV18,TRBD1,14,TRBJ1-4,.,TGTGCCAGCTCACTAGAACAGGGGGCTGAAAAACTGTTTTTT,CASSLEQGAEKLFF
TRBV11-3,TRBD1,14,TRBJ2-7,once,TGTGCCAGCAGCTTGCGTACAGGGGTGGACGAGCAGTACTTC,CASSLRTGVDEQYF
TRBV6-5,.,16,TRBJ1-6,.,TGTGCCAGCAGTTACTCAGACTCCCGCGAGGGCTCACCCCTCCACTTT,CASSYSDSREGSPLHF
TRBV30,TRBD1,13,TRBJ1-1,.,TGTGCCTGGAGTACCGGGACAGGGCGGACAGCTTTCTTT,CAWSTGTGRTAFF
TRBV19,TRBD1,15,TRBJ2-6,.,TGTGCCACTAGTACAGGGGTCTCTGGGGCCAACGTCCTGACTTTC,CATSTGVSGANVLTF
TRBV5-1,TRBD1,15,TRBJ2-1,.,TGCGCCAGCAGCTTGGGACAGGGTGGGCACAATGAGCAGTTCTTC,CASSLGQGGHNEQFF
TRBV10-2,.,14,TRBJ2-3,few,TGCGCCAGCAGTGAGTCGACTCGGCCAGATACGCAGTATTTT,CASSESTRPDTQYF
TRBV10-3,.,11,TRBJ1-3,.,TGTGCCATCAGTGCGCGGGACACCATATATTTT,CAISARDTIYF
TRBV4-1,.,17,TRBJ1-2,.,TGCGCCAGCAGCCAAGATTTCGGTAGTCAGGCTTTCTATGGCTACACCTTC,CASSQDFGSQAFYGYTF
TRBV7-6,TRBD1,15,TRBJ2-1,.,TGTGCCAGCAGCTCACAGGGGGCCCCGTACAATGAGCAGTTCTTC,CASSSQGAPYNEQFF
TRBV24-1,TRBD1,18,TRBJ1-2,.,TGTGCCGCCGAGATGAACGGGACAGCCTTATTTCCTAACTATGGCTACACCTTC,CAAEMNGTALFPNYGYTF
TRBV19,TRBD1,13,TRBJ1-6,.,TGTGCCTCAGAGGGACAGGGGTATTCACCCCTCCACTTT,CASEGQGYSPLHF
TRBV11-2,.,13,TRBJ2-2,.,TGTGCCAGCAGCTTGGTCAGGACCGGGGAGCTGTTTTTT,CASSLVRTGELFF
TRBV13,.,16,TRBJ2-3,.,TGTGCCAGCAGCTTAGCGGGGGACCAAAGCACAGATACGCAGTATTTT,CASSLAGDQSTDTQYF
TRBV28,.,17,TRBJ1-2,.,TGTGCCAGCAGTTTAGTAAGGCTGGGGGGACGGGTCTATGGCTACACCTTC,CASSLVRLGGRVYGYTF
TRBV28,TRBD2,15,TRBJ2-7,once,TGTGCCAGCAGAGGGACTAGCGGGAGCTCCTACGAGCAGTACTTC,CASRGTSGSSYEQYF
TRBV11-2,.,11,TRBJ2-1,few,TGTGCCAGCAGCTACTCGGAGGAGCAGTTCTTC,CASSYSEEQFF
TRBV29-1,TRBD1,14,TRBJ2-3,few,TGCAGCGTTGAGGGGACAGGGGGAACAGATACGCAGTATTTT,CSVEGTGGTDTQYF
TRBV28,TRBD1,15,TRBJ1-2,.,TGTGCCAGCACGACAGGGGGCTTAGTTGTTGGTGGCTACACCTTC,CASTTGGLVVGGYTF
TRBV9,.,15,TRBJ1-3,.,TGTGCCAGCAGCGTAGGATGGGGGGCTGGAAACACCATATATTTT,CASSVGWGAGNTIYF
TRBV5-1,TRBD2,16,TRBJ2-3,once,TGCGCCAGCAGCCCCTTCAAGGGAGGGCTTGTAGATACGCAGTATTTT,CASSPFKGGLVDTQYF
TRBV30,.,17,TRBJ2-2,.,TGTGCCTGGAGTGGAAACTACGGGACATATAACACCGGGGAGCTGTTTTTT,CAWSGNYGTYNTGELFF
TRBV9,.,18,TRBJ2-2,.,TGTGCCAGCAGCGTTCTCAGCCGAGGGATCGACGGCTTCGGGGAGCTGTTTTTT,CASSVLSRGIDGFGELFF